Listed below are T cell receptor beta chains from one sample, sequenced in a study of blood T cell repertoires in COVID-19. The repertoire was sequenced with immunoSEQ multiplex PCR; TCRdb's copy has only in-frame clones and lacks some. This repertoire shows roughly 32,000 clones, approximately 85% found once; its top ten account for more than 40%. Sequencing was carried out using peripheral blood. These receptors all come from a man aged 55 to 70 with active or convalescent COVID-19. CDR3s include the opening cysteine and the closing phenylalanine or tryptophan. Fields, in order: D gene, clone size, V gene, J gene, CDR3 DNA, CDR3 protein. A D gene is named only where the DNA matches it firmly. Only some rows state a clone size, as once, few, many or a class for expanded clones.

.	once	TRBV7-6	TRBJ1-6	TGTGCCAGCAGCTTAGGGGGAGGACGATCACCCCTCCACTTT	CASSLGGGRSPLHF
.	.	TRBV5-6	TRBJ1-1	TGTGCCAGCAGCTTGGAAATAAGGGGGTACACTGAAGCTTTCTTT	CASSLEIRGYTEAFF
.	.	TRBV5-4	TRBJ2-2	TGTGCCAGCAGCTTAGGAGGGAGAGGTACCGGGGAGCTGTTTTTT	CASSLGGRGTGELFF
TRBD1	.	TRBV6-5	TRBJ2-3	TGTGCCAGCAGTTACTACCAGGGGGCAGATACGCAGTATTTT	CASSYYQGADTQYF
TRBD1	.	TRBV6-5	TRBJ1-1	TGTGCCAGCAACCCGGGACAGAGCAACACTGAAGCTTTCTTT	CASNPGQSNTEAFF
TRBD1	.	TRBV4-2	TRBJ2-1	TGTGCCAGCAGCCAGAGGGACAGGGGTAACAATGAGCAGTTCTTC	CASSQRDRGNNEQFF
.	.	TRBV13	TRBJ2-1	TGTGCCAGCAGCTTTGAGGGAAGGGCGGCCTACAATGAGCAGTTCTTC	CASSFEGRAAYNEQFF
.	.	TRBV27	TRBJ1-5	TGTGCCAGCAGTCCTAGGGGGTTCATTCAGCCCCAGCATTTT	CASSPRGFIQPQHF
TRBD2	.	TRBV5-6	TRBJ2-3	TGTGCCAGCAGCCGGACTAGCGGGGGTAGCACAGATACGCAGTATTTT	CASSRTSGGSTDTQYF
.	once	TRBV9	TRBJ1-4	TGTGCCAGCAGCGTAGGGGTAGGGGGAAATGAAAAACTGTTTTTT	CASSVGVGGNEKLFF
.	.	TRBV10-1	TRBJ2-4	TGCGCCTCCCGGGTGGCGGGAGCCAAAAACATTCAGTACTTC	CASRVAGAKNIQYF
.	.	TRBV12-3/TRBV12-4	TRBJ2-2	TGTGCCAGCAGTGCAGGCGGGATCGGGGAGCTGTTTTTT	CASSAGGIGELFF